A selection of T cell receptor beta chains follows, all from one sample in a study of CXCR3-negative and CXCR3-positive naive CD8 T cells. TCRdb reprocessed the 5' RACE reads; each CDR3 protein has one entry and no DNA is given. There are more than 70,000 distinct CDR3 sequences in the sample, with roughly 0.59% held by the top ten. The source material was naive CXCR3+ CD8+ T cells from blood. The receptors stem from a human donor in good health. Some clones in this sample may be carry-over from other donors' samples. Each CDR3 is given with its conserved first and last residue.

j_call v_call cdr3_aa
TRBJ2-1 TRBV12-3/TRBV12-4 CASSPSGTTYNEQFF
TRBJ1-4 TRBV28 CASSLLNTGTGVEKLFF
TRBJ1-1 TRBV11-2 CASSLDGSGTEAFF
TRBJ2-1 TRBV24-1 CATSGDRAHNEQFF
TRBJ2-1 TRBV7-6 CASRSRTGGNEQFF
TRBJ2-3 TRBV4-2 CASTLLEGGSTDTQYF
TRBJ2-1 TRBV3-1 CASSQDALADLVEQFF
TRBJ2-3 TRBV12-3/TRBV12-4 CASGVDRAADTQYF
TRBJ2-7 TRBV6-6 CTSAGGLNEQYF
TRBJ1-1 TRBV7-6 CASSLSGGYTEAFF
TRBJ2-1 TRBV9 CASSVGRESYNEQFF
TRBJ2-6 TRBV4-1 CASSQETGLGANVLTF
TRBJ2-1 TRBV29-1 CSVGSLGGIYNEQFF
TRBJ2-7 TRBV29-1 CSVEGAYEQYF
TRBJ2-1 TRBV7-9 CASTRGTSGTLLAYNEQFF
TRBJ2-3 TRBV28 CASSYISTDTQYF